These 12 T cell receptor beta chains came from one sample sequenced in a study of identical twins. TCRdb re-analysed the 5' RACE reads in MiXCR, keeping a single row per CDR3 protein. The sample consists of hundreds of thousands of distinct CDR3 sequences, approximately 13% of them appearing once. These same data were also listed under a study on yellow fever vaccine responses in identical twins.

Sequencing was done on a sample of CD8+ T cells sorted from blood. The receptors originated from a woman between 18 and 30 years old in good health.

This CDR3 is CASSLGGRGTEAFF. The DNA for the CDR3 is TGTGCCAGCAGCTTAGGAGGTAGGGGCACTGAAGCTTTCTTT. The rearrangement joins TRBV7-6 to TRBJ1-1, with D perhaps matching TRBD1 (5 bases). The CDR3 is 14 residues long. The V and J ends lost 1 base and 4 bases respectively, with 10 bases between them. In germline, CDR1 is SGHVS, CDR2 FNYEAQ.

This clonotype was picked up a small number of times. The CDR3 loop reads CASSIHRGADTEAFF. Here the CDR3 DNA reads TGTGCCAGCAGTATACATAGGGGGGCGGACACTGAAGCTTTCTTT. J is TRBJ1-1 and V is TRBV28, with a tentative D call TRBD1 (6 bases). Per the germline V gene, CDR1 is MDHEN and CDR2 is SYDVKM. Deletions cut 5 bases from V and 3 bases from J, with 16 bases between. CDR3 size: 15 residues.

This chain's CDR3 is CASSLDLAGGNNNEQFF. CDR3 nucleotide sequence: TGTGCCAGCAGCTTAGACTTAGCGGGAGGTAACAACAATGAGCAGTTCTTC. The chain is built from TRBV7-9 and TRBJ2-1, with TRBD2 matching 10 bases. Per the germline V gene, CDR1 is SEHNR and CDR2 is FQNEAQ (reference sequence). The CDR3 spans 17 residues. V shed 1 base, J shed 5 bases, and the junction held 8 bases outside the gene matches.

This chain connects TRBV12-3 or TRBV12-4 to TRBJ2-3; no clear D. The V end was cut by 1 base, the J end by 4 bases, with 6 bases between. CDR3 length: 13 amino acids. CDR3 protein: CASSLVWPDTQYF. Here the CDR3 DNA reads TGTGCCAGCAGTTTAGTGTGGCCAGATACGCAGTATTTT.

The chain uses TRBV7-8 and TRBJ1-4; 8 positions match TRBD1. Germline V CDR1 and CDR2: SGHVS, FQNEAQ. V was pared by 5 bases and J by 3 bases, with 8 bases of the junction left unmatched. This CDR3 spans 16 amino acids. CDR3 nucleotide sequence: TGTGCCAGCAGCACGACAGGGGAGCGGGCTAATGAAAAACTGTTTTTT. It encodes CASSTTGERANEKLFF.

The chain has TRBV20-1 and TRBJ2-1; D unclear. This CDR3 is 12 amino acids long. Germline CDR1 reads DFQATT; CDR2 reads SNEGSKA (reference sequence). V lost 0 bases to trimming and J lost 2 bases, with 2 bases between them. CDR3 region: CSARDTYNEQFF. In DNA, the CDR3 is TGCAGTGCTAGAGATACCTACAATGAGCAGTTCTTC.

Of note for this clonotype: Its ends do not fully match the called genes, so a read error is possible. The chain is built from TRBV5-6 and TRBJ1-3; 7 positions agree with TRBD1. The CDR3 loop spans 11 amino acids. Per the germline V gene, CDR1 is SGHDT and CDR2 is YYEEEE. The CDR3 loop is CASSSTGVRAF. The CDR3 region has the DNA TGTGCCAGCAGCTCTACAGGGGTCCGCGCCTTT. Combining the CDR3 with reference TRBV5-6 and TRBJ1-3 gives the whole variable domain DAGVTQSPTHLIKTRGQQVTLRCSPKSGHDTVSWYQQALGQGPQFIFQYYEEEERQRGNFPDRFSGHQFPNYSSELNVNALLLGDSALYLCASSSTGVRAFGEGSWLTVV.

In this sample, this clonotype turned up many times. The rearrangement joins TRBV5-1 to TRBJ2-3; D gene ambiguous. The CDR3 runs to 16 residues. V was trimmed by 2 bases and J by 0 bases, leaving 13 bases between them. Per germline, CDR1 SGHRS and CDR2 YFSETQ. The CDR3 DNA reads as TGCGCCAGCAGCTTCTGGAGAGACGATAGCACAGATACGCAGTATTTT. Translated: CASSFWRDDSTDTQYF.

The chain joins TRBV29-1 to TRBJ2-1; 10 bases align to TRBD2. Trimming cost V 3 bases and J 5 bases; bases outside gene matches: 16. Germline CDR1 is SQVTM and CDR2 is ANQGSEA. CDR3 length: 18 residues. The CDR3 DNA reads as TGCAGCGTTGAGGATCGGTCTAGCGGGAGTTACAAGAACAATGAGCAGTTCTTC. Its translation: CSVEDRSSGSYKNNEQFF.

The chain has TRBV2 and TRBJ2-7; D is undetermined. This CDR3 has 11 residues. Trimming cost V 7 bases and J 5 bases, with 9 bases left between them. CDR1 and CDR2 from the germline V gene are SNHLY and FYNNEI. CDR3 in amino acids: CASIAGHEQYV. Written as DNA, the CDR3 is TGTGCCAGCATAGCAGGACACGAGCAGTACGTC.

This clonotype was counted ten times or more. The rearrangement uses TRBV4-1 and TRBJ1-5, with D possibly being TRBD1 (5 bases). V lost 3 bases and J 6 bases, leaving 18 bases between the germline ends. The CDR3 length is 16 residues. Per the germline V gene, CDR1 is MGHRA and CDR2 is YSYEKL. This chain's CDR3 is CASSQYMGGGSQPQHF. The CDR3 bases are TGCGCCAGCAGCCAGTATATGGGCGGGGGGAGTCAGCCCCAGCATTTT.

A few counts support this clonotype. This CDR3 reads CASSYEGGYNEQFF. CDR3 in DNA: TGTGCCAGCAGTTATGAGGGAGGGTACAATGAGCAGTTCTTC. The chain combines TRBV6-5 with TRBJ2-1; TRBD2 matches at 7 bases. The germline gives CDR1 MNHEY, CDR2 SVGAGI. With V trimmed by 3 bases and J by 4 bases, 3 bases remained unmatched. This CDR3 region has 14 residues.